This TCR beta chain was identified during a study of Ad26.COV2.S vaccination and SARS-CoV-2 variants. Study-wide findings and caveats: Recipients of either vaccine or placebo displayed similar breadth of non-spike TCRs.

Treatment specified: about 20 received Ad26.COV2.S at low or high dose, single or two shots; several received placebo; per-sample allocation not given. Sampling was performed 63 days after the first vaccine or placebo injection. Expression of Wuhan-strain SARS-CoV-2 spike came from the Ad26 vector that formed the vaccine. CDR1 and CDR2 from the germline V gene are ENHRY and SYGVKD. V dropped 5 bases and J dropped 0 bases, with 14 bases sitting between them. There are 15 residues in the CDR3. Worth noting for this clone: Its antigen is not known.

TCRdb's table, derived via immunoSEQ multiplex PCR, lists solely in-frame clones and lacks some. The table has 400,000 to 450,000 clones, roughly 90% seen once; the top ten hold about 1.7%. This chain joins TRBV10-3 and TRBJ2-7; TRBD2 might be the D (6 bases). The sequenced sample was peripheral blood, obtained in a trial of Ad26.COV2.S vaccine versus placebo. The source of this sequence is a person between 18 and 60 years old who received the Ad26.COV2.S COVID-19 vaccine or a placebo. CDR3 DNA sequence: TGTGCCATCAGTCCGGAGGGTGCCAGCTCCTACGAGCAGTACTTC. This sequence encodes CAISPEGASSYEQYF.